This is a list of T cell receptor beta chains from one sample in a study of blood T cell repertoires in COVID-19. Profiled with immunoSEQ multiplex PCR; TCRdb holds only in-frame clones, not every one. The sample records 200,000 to 250,000 clones, under 90% being singletons. The material sequenced was PBMCs or T cells enriched from blood (not recorded which). Source of these receptors: a woman aged 50 to 60 with acute COVID-19. CDR3s include the opening cysteine and the closing phenylalanine or tryptophan. D genes are given only for firm matches. Expanded clones are given a class, and other clones once, few, many or no size at all.

clone size | D gene | J gene | V gene | CDR3 DNA | CDR3 protein
- | TRBD2 | TRBJ2-1 | TRBV7-9 | TGTGCCAGCAGCCCTCGACTAGCTGGAAATGAGCAGTTCTTC | CASSPRLAGNEQFF
- | TRBD2 | TRBJ2-5 | TRBV6-6 | TGTGCCAGCAGTCGGACTAGCGGGGGGGCGGATCAAGAGACCCAGTACTTC | CASSRTSGGADQETQYF
- | - | TRBJ1-6 | TRBV2 | TGTGCCAGCAGTGCTACTGGGGAGTCCTATAATTCACCCCTCCACTTT | CASSATGESYNSPLHF
few | - | TRBJ2-7 | TRBV15 | TGTGCCACCAGCAGAGATACCGGCGGCTCCTACGAGCAGTACTTC | CATSRDTGGSYEQYF
- | TRBD1 | TRBJ1-1 | TRBV4-1 | TGCGCCAGCAGCCTCCAACAGGGGGGCACTGAAGCTTTCTTT | CASSLQQGGTEAFF
- | - | TRBJ1-1 | TRBV12-3/TRBV12-4 | TGTGCCAGCACCATTCCCCTGAACACTGAAGCTTTCTTT | CASTIPLNTEAFF
- | - | TRBJ1-5 | TRBV28 | TGTGCCACCGGGAGGGTTGGGGGCAATCAGCCCCAGCATTTT | CATGRVGGNQPQHF
- | - | TRBJ2-7 | TRBV20-1 | TGCAGTGCTAGTGTGAAGGGGGTGAGCTCCTACGAGCAGTACTTC | CSASVKGVSSYEQYF
once | TRBD2 | TRBJ2-1 | TRBV11-3 | TGTGCCAGCAGCTTAGTCTCGGGGAGGGATGAGCAGTTCTTC | CASSLVSGRDEQFF
- | - | TRBJ1-1 | TRBV3-1/TRBV3-2 | TGTGCCAGCAGCCAGGGGGCAATAAGGGACACTGAAGCTTTCTTT | CASSQGAIRDTEAFF
- | TRBD1 | TRBJ2-5 | TRBV4-3 | TGCGCCAGCAGCCATAACAGGGGGCCAGAGACCCAGTACTTC | CASSHNRGPETQYF
- | TRBD1 | TRBJ1-4 | TRBV4-2 | TGTGCCAGCAGCCGTGGGGACAGCGGATTTAATGAAAAACTGTTTTTT | CASSRGDSGFNEKLFF
- | - | TRBJ1-2 | TRBV14 | TGTGCCAGCAGCCAAGGGCCGGGGCAGGGGTCTTTGGGTGGCTACACCTTC | CASSQGPGQGSLGGYTF
- | - | TRBJ2-5 | TRBV20-1 | TGCAGTGCTTCATTAGAGACCCAGTACTTC | CSASLETQYF
- | - | TRBJ2-5 | TRBV6-6 | TGTGCCAGCAGGTCGACAGGCCGACAAGAGACCCAGTACTTC | CASRSTGRQETQYF
- | TRBD2 | TRBJ2-1 | TRBV28 | TGTGCCAGCATCCCAGGTACTAGCGGAAACAATGAGCAGTTCTTC | CASIPGTSGNNEQFF
- | TRBD1 | TRBJ1-5 | TRBV19 | TGTGCCAGTACCACCGACAGGGGCACTGTCCAACAGCCCCAGCATTTT | CASTTDRGTVQQPQHF
- | - | TRBJ1-4 | TRBV12-2 | TGTGCAAGTCGCCCCGGGCGGGACAGGGCCGCTAATGAAAAACTGTTTTTT | CASRPGRDRAANEKLFF
- | TRBD1 | TRBJ1-1 | TRBV6-2/TRBV6-3 | TGTGCCAGCAGTTTTGGACAGGCGACTGAAGCTTTCTTT | CASSFGQATEAFF
- | - | TRBJ2-5 | TRBV4-3 | TGCGCCAGCAGCCAGTCCCCTGGGGCCGGGGAGACCCAGTACTTC | CASSQSPGAGETQYF
- | - | TRBJ1-4 | TRBV18 | TGTGCCAGCTCGCCCCTCTCTGGACAGACTGCAACTAATGAAAAACTGTTTTTT | CASSPLSGQTATNEKLFF
- | TRBD1 | TRBJ1-4 | TRBV27 | TGTGCCAGCAGTTTGGACAGGGAATCTGAAAAACTGTTTTTT | CASSLDRESEKLFF
- | - | TRBJ2-5 | TRBV4-1 | TGCGCCAGCAGCCAAGACTGGAGGGAAGAGACCCAGTACTTC | CASSQDWREETQYF
- | TRBD2 | TRBJ2-5 | TRBV6-5 | TGTGCCAGCAGACGTAGCGGGAGTGGGACCCAGTACTTC | CASRRSGSGTQYF
- | TRBD1 | TRBJ1-6 | TRBV9 | TGTGCCAGCAGCGCCCGGGACAGGGGAAGTTCACCCCTCCACTTT | CASSARDRGSSPLHF
few | - | TRBJ1-2 | TRBV5-4 | TGTGCCAGCAGCCCAGATAACTATGGCTACACCTTC | CASSPDNYGYTF
once | - | TRBJ2-5 | TRBV5-1 | TGCGCCAGCAGCTTTAGGGACTCAAAAGAGACCCAGTACTTC | CASSFRDSKETQYF
- | TRBD1 | TRBJ2-1 | TRBV7-8 | TGTGCCAGCAGCTACTCCTCGGGACAGGGCTACAATGAGCAGTTCTTC | CASSYSSGQGYNEQFF
- | - | TRBJ1-1 | TRBV6-5 | TGTGCCAGCAGTTACTCGACGGGACACCCGAACACTGAAGCTTTCTTT | CASSYSTGHPNTEAFF
- | TRBD2 | TRBJ2-4 | TRBV11-2 | TGTGCCAGCAGCTTAGATTCCCGGGGGGGAAACATTCAGTACTTC | CASSLDSRGGNIQYF
- | TRBD1 | TRBJ1-1 | TRBV10-3 | TGTGCCATCAGTCCACAGGGGGCGCTTAACACTGAAGCTTTCTTT | CAISPQGALNTEAFF
- | - | TRBJ1-5 | TRBV6-4 | TGTGCCAGCAGCGCTAGGGGGGGACAGCCCCAGCATTTT | CASSARGGQPQHF
- | - | TRBJ1-2 | TRBV28 | TGTGCCAGCCTTACAGTGGGCGGCTACACCTTC | CASLTVGGYTF
- | - | TRBJ1-2 | TRBV2 | TGTGCCAGCAGTGAAGACGCAGGGGTCCTCTATGGCTACACCTTC | CASSEDAGVLYGYTF
few | - | TRBJ1-2 | TRBV28 | TGTGCCAGCACCGTTAGAATGGGCCGGGGGAGTGGCGACTATGGCTACACCTTC | CASTVRMGRGSGDYGYTF
few | - | TRBJ2-7 | TRBV27 | TGTGCCAGTTTTTCGAGCTCCTACGAGCAGTACTTC | CASFSSSYEQYF
- | - | TRBJ2-3 | TRBV27 | TGTGCCAGCACCCCGAGGGGGGATACGCAGTATTTT | CASTPRGDTQYF